What follows are 23 T cell receptor beta chains derived from one specimen sequenced in a study of OX40 agonist ivuxolimab in advanced cancers. Sequencing was performed with immunoSEQ multiplex PCR; in TCRdb, only in-frame clones are kept and a portion is missing. The sample includes tens of thousands of clones, 80% to 90% of them seen just once. Here the sequenced sample was CD4+ or CD8+ T cells sorted from blood, taken in a trial of the OX40 agonist ivuxolimab. Receptors originate from an adult with an advanced solid tumor such as melanoma, head and neck, liver or kidney cancer.

V gene TRBV6-1 combines with J gene TRBJ2-7; tentative D call: TRBD2 (6 bases). The V gene's germline CDR1 is MNHNS and CDR2 SASEGT. This CDR3 region has 13 residues. V was clipped by 8 bases and J by 2 bases, with 13 bases between them. The CDR3 here is CASRGTATYEQYF. The CDR3 DNA sequence: TGTGCCAGCCGGGGGACCGCAACCTACGAGCAGTACTTC.

As for this clone: This specimen includes other DNA sequences encoding the same CDR3. The genes are TRBV10-3 and TRBJ2-7; D remains ambiguous. Germline CDR1 reads ENHRY; CDR2 reads SYGVKD. The V gene lost 0 bases and the J gene lost 6 bases, with 9 bases spanning the gap. The CDR3 is 13 amino acids. CDR3 in amino acids: CAISESKGSEQYV. In DNA form, the CDR3 reads TGTGCCATCAGTGAGTCTAAGGGATCCGAGCAGTACGTC.

The chain joins TRBV7-2 to TRBJ2-1; D might be TRBD1 or TRBD2, each matching 5 bases. Germline V CDR1 and CDR2: SGHTA, FQGNSA. CDR3 length equals 14 residues. V dropped 5 bases and J dropped 4 bases, with 12 bases sitting between them. CDR3 coding DNA: TGTGCCAGCAGCCGGGACCACCAATACAATGAGCAGTTCTTC. Protein sequence: CASSRDHQYNEQFF. Drawing the rest from reference TRBV7-2 and TRBJ2-1, the complete variable domain is GAGVSQSPSNKVTEKGKDVELRCDPISGHTALYWYRQSLGQGLEFLIYFQGNSAPDKSGLPSDRFSAERTGGSVSTLTIQRTQQEDSAVYLCASSRDHQYNEQFFGPGTRLTVL.

J is TRBJ1-6 and V is TRBV6-6; D remains unclear. The length of the CDR3 is 14 residues. Germline V gene sequence: CDR1 MNHNY, CDR2 SVGAGI (reference sequence). V lost 6 bases and J lost 0, with 6 bases in between. The CDR3, as DNA: TGTGCCAGCAGCACCAGCTCCTATAATTCACCCCTCCACTTT. Translation gives CASSTSSYNSPLHF.

The chain employs TRBV21-1 and TRBJ2-7; the table's D call TRBD1 went unverified against the DNA. TRBV21-1 is designated a pseudogene. The CDR3 covers 18 residues. The CDR3 DNA reads TGTGCCAGCAGCACTGGGACAGGGGGTAAGGGAAGCTCCTACGAGCAGTACGTC. It encodes CASSTGTGGKGSSYEQYV.

This rearrangement joins TRBV2 to TRBJ1-5; a possible D gene is TRBD1 (5 bases). Germline CDR1 is SNHLY and CDR2 is FYNNEI. V was cut by 8 bases and J by 3 bases, with 11 bases left in between. CDR3 length: 13 residues. The CDR3 region is CASRPGNNQPQHF. The CDR3, as DNA: TGTGCCAGCCGCCCAGGGAACAATCAGCCCCAGCATTTT.

The rearrangement links TRBV28 to TRBJ2-1; the match to TRBD1 covers 7 bases. The junction had 12 bases not matched to a gene; V was cut back by 4 bases and J by 9 bases. Germline assignment: CDR1 MDHEN and CDR2 SYDVKM. This CDR3 contains 15 residues. CDR3 sequence reads: CASSSAGTAMGEQFF. CDR3 bases: TGTGCCAGCAGTTCCGCCGGGACAGCGATGGGTGAGCAGTTCTTC. Full variable domain (rest looked up from reference TRBV28 and TRBJ2-1): DVKVTQSSRYLVKRTGEKVFLECVQDMDHENMFWYRQDPGLGLRLIYFSYDVKMKEKGDIPEGYSVSREKKERFSLILESASTNQTSMYLCASSSAGTAMGEQFFGPGTRLTVL.

This clone was picked up one time. The chain employs TRBV10-3 and TRBJ1-5; D possibly corresponds to TRBD1 (6 bases). V lost 10 bases and J lost 0, with 25 bases in between. The CDR3 loop spans 18 amino acids. CDR1 and CDR2 (germline): ENHRY, SYGVKD. The CDR3 sequence: CARIALDRRGYSNQPQHF. The CDR3, as DNA: TGTGCCAGAATCGCTTTAGACAGGAGAGGGTATAGCAATCAGCCCCAGCATTTT.

The chain has TRBV7-3 and TRBJ2-1; 7 bases map to TRBD1. The germline V gene encodes CDR1 SGHTA and CDR2 FQGTGA. V gave up 4 bases and J gave up 8 bases; unmatched junction bases: 8. This CDR3 spans 14 amino acids. DNA for the CDR3: TGTGCCAGCAGCTCCATTAAGGGGGCGGATGAGCAGTTCTTC. Amino acids: CASSSIKGADEQFF.

V and J are TRBV15 and TRBJ1-1; 9 bases match TRBD1. Germline values: CDR1 LNHNV, CDR2 YYDKDF (reference sequence). J lost 3 bases, V lost 3 bases, and 8 bases had no gene match. The CDR3 consists of 16 residues. The CDR3 here is CATSRIKTGGHTEAFF. The CDR3 bases are TGTGCCACCAGCAGGATAAAAACAGGGGGCCACACTGAAGCTTTCTTT.

This clone showed up just once. This chain connects TRBV2 to TRBJ2-6; D not resolved. The CDR3 is 18 amino acids. Trimming removed 9 bases at V and 0 bases at J, with 21 bases between. Per germline, CDR1 SNHLY and CDR2 FYNNEI. CDR3 sequence (DNA): TGTGCCAGTACTATCCAAGGTCGGTCGAGCTCTGGGGCCAACGTCCTGACTTTC. Protein sequence: CASTIQGRSSSGANVLTF.

The chain is built from TRBV6-4 and TRBJ2-1; D uncertain. Germline CDR1 and CDR2: MRHNA and SNTAGT. The CDR3 extends over 14 amino acids. With 2 bases removed from V and 9 bases from J, the gap between germline ends came to 14 bases. The DNA for the CDR3 is TGTGCCAGCAGTGACCAGGCCGGGTTGGGTGAGCAGTTCTTC. Translating gives CASSDQAGLGEQFF.

This chain connects TRBV18 to TRBJ2-5, with 9 bases identical to TRBD1. The CDR3 has 15 amino acids. V trimming: 3 bases; J trimming: 4 bases; junction bases outside the gene matches: 6. Germline V lookup: CDR1 KGHSH, CDR2 LQKENI. The CDR3 is CASSPNTGGPETQYF. The CDR3, as DNA: TGTGCCAGCTCACCCAACACAGGGGGCCCAGAGACCCAGTACTTC. Based on the CDR3 plus reference TRBV18 and TRBJ2-5, the full variable domain is NAGVMQNPRHLVRRRGQEARLRCSPMKGHSHVYWYRQLPEEGLKFMVYLQKENIIDESGMPKERFSAEFPKEGPSILRIQQVVRGDSAAYFCASSPNTGGPETQYFGPGTRLLVL.

The chain carries TRBV7-2 and TRBJ1-1, with D possibly being TRBD1 (5 bases). Germline-derived CDR1 and CDR2 are SGHTA and FQGNSA. Trimming pared 5 bases from V and 2 bases from J, leaving 15 bases between. The CDR3 is made up of 15 amino acids. The CDR3 sequence: CASSREIRGNTEAFF. The DNA of the CDR3 is TGTGCCAGCAGCCGCGAGATACGGGGCAACACTGAAGCTTTCTTT.

V gene TRBV5-1 combines with J gene TRBJ1-2; tentatively, D is TRBD1 (5 bases). Germline V gives CDR1 SGHRS, CDR2 YFSETQ. The length of the CDR3 is 15 residues. V lost 0 bases and J lost 2, with 11 bases in between. CDR3 bases: TGCGCCAGCAGCTTGGGGGGCCGGAGAAACTATGGCTACACCTTC. Its protein product is CASSLGGRRNYGYTF.

The chain uses TRBV7-3 and TRBJ2-1; TRBD2 matches at 7 bases. Losses at the gene ends were 5 bases for V and 1 base for J; bases not matched to a gene: 8. The germline gives CDR1 SGHTA, CDR2 FQGTGA. This CDR3 region has 16 residues. The CDR3 loop reads CASSALGGSSYNEQFF. CDR3 in DNA: TGTGCCAGCAGCGCCCTGGGGGGGTCTTCCTACAATGAGCAGTTCTTC.

The genes are TRBV28 and TRBJ2-7; TRBD1 matches at 7 bases. The V gene's germline CDR1 is MDHEN and CDR2 SYDVKM. The length of the CDR3 is 15 residues. V gave up 5 bases and J gave up 3 bases; unmatched junction bases: 10. CDR3 amino acids: CASSIRQGTNYEQYF. CDR3 in DNA: TGTGCCAGCAGTATCCGACAGGGCACCAACTACGAGCAGTACTTC.

A single count supports this clone. This chain connects TRBV6-5 to TRBJ1-3, with a tentative D call TRBD1 (5 bases). The V end was cut by 6 bases, the J end by 4 bases, with 13 bases between. CDR1 and CDR2 from the germline V gene are MNHEY and SVGAGI. CDR3 length: 14 amino acids. DNA of the CDR3: TGTGCCAGCAGCGACAGACTCAAAGGAAACACCATATATTTT. Encoded protein: CASSDRLKGNTIYF.

V usage is TRBV20-1 and J usage is TRBJ2-5; D gene uncertain. Trimming cost V 0 bases and J 7 bases, with 6 bases left between them. The CDR3 has 11 amino acids. Germline assignment: CDR1 DFQATT and CDR2 SNEGSKA (reference sequence). The CDR3: CSARDSRTQYF. The CDR3 DNA is TGCAGTGCTAGAGATTCGCGGACCCAGTACTTC.

The V and J genes are TRBV18 and TRBJ1-1, with D perhaps matching TRBD1 (5 bases). The CDR3 is 14 residues long. CDR1 and CDR2 (germline): KGHSH, LQKENI. Trimming took 3 bases from V and 4 from J, leaving 12 bases between them. The CDR3 DNA sequence: TGTGCCAGCTCACCTAATCTGGACATCACTGAAGCTTTCTTT. Translated: CASSPNLDITEAFF.

The chain combines TRBV7-8 with TRBJ2-1, with D perhaps matching TRBD2 (6 bases). V was pared by 5 bases and J by 15 bases, with 23 bases between. The CDR3 contains 14 residues. Germline CDR1 reads SGHVS; CDR2 reads FQNEAQ. The CDR3: CASSVGVVAADPFF. CDR3 sequence (DNA): TGTGCCAGCAGCGTAGGCGTAGTAGCGGCCGACCCGTTCTTC.

The CDR3 loop reads CASARDSSNTGELFF. CDR3 nucleotide sequence: TGTGCCAGTGCCCGGGACAGCTCGAACACCGGGGAGCTGTTTTTT. The chain recombines TRBV25-1 with TRBJ2-2; TRBD1 aligns across 7 bases. With 9 bases clipped from V and 0 bases from J, the junction kept 7 bases outside the gene matches. The CDR3 runs 15 residues. In germline, CDR1 is MGHDK, CDR2 SYGVNS. The variable domain in full, with the rest retrieved from reference TRBV25-1 and TRBJ2-2, is EADIYQTPRYLVIGTGKKITLECSQTMGHDKMYWYQQDPGMELHLIHYSYGVNSTEKGDLSSESTVSRIRTEHFPLTLESARPSHTSQYLCASARDSSNTGELFFGEGSRLTVL.

V gene TRBV27 combines with J gene TRBJ2-2; 8 bases fit TRBD1. Germline CDR1 MNHEY, CDR2 SMNVEV (reference sequence). J was trimmed by 3 bases and V by 5 bases; bases with no gene match: 2. This CDR3 has 14 amino acids. The CDR3 is CASSGQGDTGELFF. CDR3 sequence (DNA): TGTGCCAGCAGTGGACAGGGAGACACCGGGGAGCTGTTTTTT.